These T cell receptor beta chains were read from a single sample in a study of blood T cell repertoires in COVID-19. Assay used: immunoSEQ multiplex PCR; TCRdb lists only in-frame clones, some missing. Of tens of thousands of clones listed, less than 95% are singletons. Sequenced: peripheral blood. The receptors stem from a man in his 70s with active COVID-19. Each CDR3 is given with its conserved first and last residue. The D gene is left open where the match is weak. Expanded clones get a size class; other rows say once, few or many, or leave the size out.

V gene	J gene	clone size	D gene	CDR3 DNA	CDR3 protein
TRBV5-6	TRBJ1-1	.	.	TGTGCCAGCAGTCGTCGGGGAGGGGGGAACACTGAAGCTTTCTTT	CASSRRGGGNTEAFF
TRBV7-9	TRBJ2-7	.	TRBD1	TGTGCCAGCAGCTTTGTTACAGGGGGCGAGCAGTACTTC	CASSFVTGGEQYF
TRBV6-2/TRBV6-3	TRBJ1-3	.	TRBD1	TGTGCCAGCAGTTTTTTACGTGGGACAGATCATTTCACCTCTGGAAACACCATATATTTT	CASSFLRGTDHFTSGNTIYF
TRBV7-2	TRBJ2-1	.	TRBD2	TGTGCCAGCAGCTTAGAGCGGGGGGCTTACAATGAGCAGTTCTTC	CASSLERGAYNEQFF
TRBV6-9	TRBJ1-5	few	TRBD1	TGTGCCAGCAGTTATTCGAGGGGGCGACAGCCCCAGCATTTT	CASSYSRGRQPQHF
TRBV9	TRBJ2-5	.	.	TGTGCCAGCAGCGTGGGTAGCGAGCTCAAAGAGACCCAGTACTTC	CASSVGSELKETQYF
TRBV2	TRBJ1-6	.	.	TGTGCCAGCAGTGAAAATGAGGGGGTTATGGCGCCCCTCCACTTT	CASSENEGVMAPLHF
TRBV6-4	TRBJ2-1	.	TRBD1	TGTGCCAGCAGCCTACAGGGGGCCTCCTACAATGAGCAGTTCTTC	CASSLQGASYNEQFF
TRBV5-1	TRBJ1-1	.	TRBD1	TGCGCCAGCAGCTTGGTACAGGGGAGTGTAGCTTTCTTT	CASSLVQGSVAFF
TRBV1	TRBJ2-1	.	.	TGCACCAGCAGCCAAGATCATTTCGGACAGGGCCATGAGCAGTTCTTC	CTSSQDHFGQGHEQFF
TRBV3-1/TRBV3-2	TRBJ2-3	.	TRBD2	TGTGCCAGCAGCCAACTCGCTAGCGGGGGGGCAAATACGCAGTATTTT	CASSQLASGGANTQYF
TRBV5-5	TRBJ2-6	.	.	TGTGCCAGCAGCTTGCGAAGGGGGAGCGGGGCCAACGTCCTGACTTTC	CASSLRRGSGANVLTF
TRBV9	TRBJ1-1	.	TRBD1	TGTGCCAGCAGCGGTGAAACGACAGGGCCAAACACTGAAGCTTTCTTT	CASSGETTGPNTEAFF
TRBV5-5	TRBJ2-3	.	.	TGTGCCAGCAGCCGTACAGTGTCCGACACAGATACGCAGTATTTT	CASSRTVSDTDTQYF
TRBV25-1	TRBJ1-4	.	TRBD1	TGTGCCAGCGGACAGGGGGACCAAAAACTGTTTTTT	CASGQGDQKLFF
TRBV15	TRBJ1-2	medium-sized	.	TGTGCCACCAGCAGAGATAAGGGACACAACTATGGCTACACCTTC	CATSRDKGHNYGYTF
TRBV9	TRBJ2-2	.	TRBD1	TGTGCCAGCAGCCTCCGGACAGGGAACACCGGGGAGCTGTTTTTT	CASSLRTGNTGELFF
TRBV7-9	TRBJ2-5	.	TRBD2	TGTGCCAGCAGCTTCCTTCTAGCGGGGGGGCGTGAGACCCAGTACTTC	CASSFLLAGGRETQYF
TRBV7-3	TRBJ2-3	.	TRBD2	TGTGCCAGCAGCCCGCGGACTAGCCAAGGCACAGATACGCAGTATTTT	CASSPRTSQGTDTQYF
TRBV5-4	TRBJ2-2	.	TRBD1	TGTGCCAGTACCGGGACAGCAACCGGGGAGCTGTTTTTT	CASTGTATGELFF
TRBV5-1	TRBJ1-1	.	.	TGCGCCAGCAGCTTTGTACAGGGCACGAACACTGAAGCTTTCTTT	CASSFVQGTNTEAFF
TRBV12-1	TRBJ2-1	.	.	TGTGCCAGCACTCCAAGCGGGGGGGCCTCTAATGAGCAGTTCTTC	CASTPSGGASNEQFF
TRBV6-5	TRBJ1-5	.	TRBD1	TGTGCCAGCAGCTTTAATCAGGGGGGCAATCAGCCCCAGCATTTT	CASSFNQGGNQPQHF
TRBV7-9	TRBJ1-5	.	.	TGTGCCAGCAGCTTAGGACAGCCTAGCAATCAGCCCCAGCATTTT	CASSLGQPSNQPQHF
TRBV5-1	TRBJ2-3	.	TRBD2	TGCGCCAGCAGCCTCCCCGGCGGGGGGGCTTTAACAGATACGCAGTATTTT	CASSLPGGGALTDTQYF
TRBV18	TRBJ2-5	.	TRBD1	TGTGCCAGCTCACCGCTGGGGACAGGGGGCGGAGAGACCCAGTACTTC	CASSPLGTGGGETQYF
TRBV19	TRBJ2-5	.	TRBD2	TGTGCCAGTAGTCTAAGGACTAGCGGGGGCCTGGAGACCCAGTACTTC	CASSLRTSGGLETQYF
TRBV6-1	TRBJ2-3	.	.	TGTGCCAGCAGTGACGGAGGGGGCACAGATACGCAGTATTTT	CASSDGGGTDTQYF
TRBV19	TRBJ2-1	.	.	TGTGCCAGTAGGGGGGGACCCTCCTACAATGAGCAGTTCTTC	CASRGGPSYNEQFF
TRBV2	TRBJ2-1	once	.	TGTGCCAGCAGTGTTGGGCAGGTCAATGAGCAGTTCTTC	CASSVGQVNEQFF
TRBV6-4	TRBJ2-2	once	.	TGTGCCAGCAGAAGTATAGCGAACACCGGGGAGCTGTTTTTT	CASRSIANTGELFF
TRBV15	TRBJ1-3	.	.	TGTGCCACCAGCAGAGATTCTCGGGGAGGAAACACCATATATTTT	CATSRDSRGGNTIYF
TRBV6-1	TRBJ2-3	.	TRBD2	TGTGCCAGCAGTGGGGGACTAGCGGGGGGAAGTTTTACGCAGTATTTT	CASSGGLAGGSFTQYF
TRBV7-2	TRBJ2-5	.	TRBD2	TGTGCCAGCAGCTCTAGCGGGGGGGCCGGAGAGACCCAGTACTTC	CASSSSGGAGETQYF
TRBV5-1	TRBJ2-5	.	TRBD2	TGCGCCAGCAGCTTAGCGGGGGGGCCTGTCCAAGAGACCCAGTACTTC	CASSLAGGPVQETQYF
TRBV12-3/TRBV12-4	TRBJ2-1	.	.	TGTGCCAGCAGACAAGATCACAATGAGCAGTTCTTC	CASRQDHNEQFF
TRBV7-9	TRBJ1-5	.	TRBD1	TGTGCCAGCAGCTTAGTGGGACAGGGTACTGATAGCAATCAGCCCCAGCATTTT	CASSLVGQGTDSNQPQHF
TRBV11-2	TRBJ2-7	once	.	TGTGCCAGCAGCTTAGTCAGGGTATACGAGCAGTACTTC	CASSLVRVYEQYF
TRBV15	TRBJ2-1	.	TRBD2	TGTGCCACCAGCAGACCAACTAGCGGGGGGCGGGGTGAGCAGTTCTTC	CATSRPTSGGRGEQFF
TRBV19	TRBJ1-6	.	.	TGTGCCAGTAGCCAGGTCATCCATAATTCACCCCTCCACTTT	CASSQVIHNSPLHF
TRBV11-2	TRBJ2-2	once	.	TGTGCCAGCAGCTTGTACCAACAGGGTTGGTTCCCCGGGGAGCTGTTTTTT	CASSLYQQGWFPGELFF
TRBV5-1	TRBJ2-7	.	TRBD1	TGCGCCAGCGCCCCTGGGCAGGGGGCCTACGAGCAGTACTTC	CASAPGQGAYEQYF
TRBV6-2/TRBV6-3	TRBJ1-1	.	.	TGTGCCAGCAGTTACGAAATTGACAGGCGTGAAGCTTTCTTT	CASSYEIDRREAFF
TRBV7-9	TRBJ2-6	.	TRBD1	TGTGCCAGCAGCCCCGGGACAGGGCTTGGGGCCAACGTCCTGACTTTC	CASSPGTGLGANVLTF